This T cell receptor (beta chain) was captured in a study of blood T cells in healthy people across ages. Next came a second PCR, run for about 6 to 12 cycles, which used a sample-barcoded 5' primer along with a J-beta primer mix. One entry per CDR3 protein, called by TCRdb with MiXCR from the 5' RACE reads. This sample yields about 600,000 distinct CDR3 sequences, of which 45% to 55% are seen a single time; around 23% belongs to the top ten. This receptor was taken from a man older than 75 in good health. The sample was blood.

The CDR3 bases are TGCAGTGCCCGTCGGGAGTTGTTCTACGAGCAGTACTTC. This translates into CSARRELFYEQYF. This sequence joins TRBV20-1 and TRBJ2-7, with D perhaps matching TRBD2 (6 bases). The CDR3 covers 13 residues. The V and J ends lost 6 bases and 3 bases respectively, with 15 bases between them. Germline V lookup: CDR1 DFQATT, CDR2 SNEGSKA (reference sequence).